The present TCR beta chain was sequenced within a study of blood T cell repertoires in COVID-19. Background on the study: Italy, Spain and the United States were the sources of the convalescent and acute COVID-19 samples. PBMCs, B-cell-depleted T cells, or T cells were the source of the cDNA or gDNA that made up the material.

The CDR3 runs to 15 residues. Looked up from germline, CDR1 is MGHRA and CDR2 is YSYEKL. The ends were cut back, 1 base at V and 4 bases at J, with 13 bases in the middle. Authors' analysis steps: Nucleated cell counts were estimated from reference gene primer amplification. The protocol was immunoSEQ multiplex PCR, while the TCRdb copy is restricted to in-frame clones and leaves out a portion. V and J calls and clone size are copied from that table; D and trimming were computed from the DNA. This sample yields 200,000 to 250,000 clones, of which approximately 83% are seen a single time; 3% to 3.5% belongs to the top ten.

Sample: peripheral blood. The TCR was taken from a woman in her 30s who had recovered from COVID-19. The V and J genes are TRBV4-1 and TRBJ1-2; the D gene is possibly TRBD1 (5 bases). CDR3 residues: CASSQVGEGVYGYTF. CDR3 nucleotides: TGCGCCAGCAGCCAAGTGGGGGAGGGAGTCTATGGCTACACCTTC.